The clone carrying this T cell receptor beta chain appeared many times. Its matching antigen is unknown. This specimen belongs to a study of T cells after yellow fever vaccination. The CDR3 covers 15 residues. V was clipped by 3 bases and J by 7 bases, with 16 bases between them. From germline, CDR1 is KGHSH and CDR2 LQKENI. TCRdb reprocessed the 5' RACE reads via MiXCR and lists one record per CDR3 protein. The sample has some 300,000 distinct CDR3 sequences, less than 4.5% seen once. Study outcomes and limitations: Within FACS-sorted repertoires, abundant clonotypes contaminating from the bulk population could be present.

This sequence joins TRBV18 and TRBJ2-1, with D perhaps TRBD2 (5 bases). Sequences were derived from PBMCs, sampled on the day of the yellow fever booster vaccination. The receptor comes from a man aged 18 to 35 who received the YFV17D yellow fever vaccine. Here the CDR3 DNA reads TGTGCCAGCTCACCGGGGAATATCGAGGGTAATGAGCAGTTCTTC. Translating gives CASSPGNIEGNEQFF.